Listed below are T cell receptor beta chains from one sample, sequenced in a study of blood T cells in healthy people across ages. MiXCR, applied by TCRdb to the 5' RACE reads, yields one record per CDR3 protein. This sample has 1.5 million to 2 million distinct CDR3 sequences, with roughly 30% found just once. Sequencing input: blood. Receptors were obtained from a woman aged 25 to 45 in good health. Both conserved end residues are part of each CDR3. Each record gives: J gene, CDR3 length, V gene, D gene, clone size, CDR3 DNA, CDR3 protein. A D gene is named only where the DNA matches it firmly. Not all rows give a size; the values are once, few, many and, for expanded clones, a class.

TRBJ1-1,15,TRBV7-9,TRBD1,NA,TGTGCCAGCATCCGAAGCGGACAGGGCTCCACTGAAGCTTTCTTT,CASIRSGQGSTEAFF
TRBJ1-4,14,TRBV28,NA,few,TGTGCCAGCAGTTTAGAGACACCTAAAGAAAAACTGTTTTTT,CASSLETPKEKLFF
TRBJ1-1,14,TRBV20-1,TRBD1,few,TGCAGTGCTCGACGACAGGGCCAGAACACTGAAGCTTTCTTT,CSARRQGQNTEAFF
TRBJ2-7,15,TRBV6-1,TRBD1,few,TGTGCCAGCAGATGGGACAGGGGAGCTTTCTACGAGCAGTACTTC,CASRWDRGAFYEQYF
TRBJ2-3,15,TRBV6-6,NA,NA,TGTGCCAGCACCCCAAGGGCGGGAAGCACAGATACGCAGTATTTT,CASTPRAGSTDTQYF
TRBJ1-2,15,TRBV6-5,NA,NA,TGTGCCAGCAGGCCCGGACAGTTCACCCTCGATGGCTACACCTTC,CASRPGQFTLDGYTF
TRBJ2-1,15,TRBV20-1,TRBD2,NA,TGCAGTGCTCCTAGAGGCGGGAGGGCCGGTAATGAGCAGTTCTTC,CSAPRGGRAGNEQFF
TRBJ2-1,15,TRBV9,TRBD2,NA,TGTGCCAGCAGCGTAGCCCCTAGCGGGGAGAATGAGCAGTTCTTC,CASSVAPSGENEQFF
TRBJ2-7,13,TRBV29-1,TRBD1,NA,TGCAGCGTTAGACGGACAGGATCCTACGAGCAGTACTTC,CSVRRTGSYEQYF
TRBJ1-2,15,TRBV9,TRBD1,NA,TGTGCCAGCAGCGTAGGAGAGGGGGCTGCAGTCGGGTACACCTTC,CASSVGEGAAVGYTF
TRBJ1-1,16,TRBV11-2,TRBD1,few,TGTGCCAGCAGCAAATGGGACAGGGGTCTGAACACTGAAGCTTTCTTT,CASSKWDRGLNTEAFF
TRBJ2-7,15,TRBV5-1,TRBD1,NA,TGCGCCAGCAGCTTGGAGGGCAGGGGGATAGGTGAGCAGTACTTC,CASSLEGRGIGEQYF
TRBJ2-1,15,TRBV12-3/TRBV12-4,NA,many,TGTGCCAGCAGCCCCCAGCGGGCCACCTACAATGAGCAGTTCTTC,CASSPQRATYNEQFF
TRBJ1-5,14,TRBV24-1,NA,few,TGTGCCACCAGTGACCCGGCCCACATTCAGCCCCAGCATTTT,CATSDPAHIQPQHF
TRBJ1-1,16,TRBV11-2,TRBD1,NA,TGTGCCAGCAGCTTAGCCTACAGGGGGCTGAACACTGAAGCTTTCTTT,CASSLAYRGLNTEAFF
TRBJ2-2,16,TRBV7-6,TRBD1,NA,TGTGCCAGCAGCTCCCCCTTGACAGGGTTCACCGGGGAGCTGTTTTTT,CASSSPLTGFTGELFF
TRBJ2-7,15,TRBV11-2,NA,few,TGTGCCAGCAGCTCAGAGAAGGCCGACTCCTACGAGCAGTACTTC,CASSSEKADSYEQYF
TRBJ2-5,17,TRBV3-1,NA,NA,TGTGCCAGCAGCCAACCCCTCGCGGGGGCTATACAAGAGACCCAGTACTTC,CASSQPLAGAIQETQYF
TRBJ1-2,16,TRBV24-1,NA,few,TGTGCCACCAGTGACCCGCCGGGACAAAATAACTATGGCTACACCTTC,CATSDPPGQNNYGYTF
TRBJ2-1,15,TRBV7-2,TRBD2,many,TGTGCCAGCAGCTTCAGGACTAGCGGGGACAATGAGCAGTTCTTC,CASSFRTSGDNEQFF
TRBJ2-4,12,TRBV14,NA,NA,TGTGCCAGCAGCCAAGACTATACAGAGCAGTACTTC,CASSQDYTEQYF
TRBJ2-7,15,TRBV7-8,NA,NA,TGTGCCAGCGGCTTTGCCGAGATGGGGTCCTACGAGCAGTACTTC,CASGFAEMGSYEQYF
TRBJ2-7,15,TRBV25-1,TRBD1,many,TGTGCCAGCAGTCCCTCTAACAGGGGATCCTACGAGCAGTACTTC,CASSPSNRGSYEQYF
TRBJ2-7,17,TRBV6-5,TRBD1,few,TGTGCCAGCAAAACTTTAAGACGGGACAGCATCAACTACGAGCAGTACTTC,CASKTLRRDSINYEQYF
TRBJ1-2,14,TRBV14,NA,many,TGTGCCAGCAGCCAAATGAATCTATACTATGGCTACACCTTC,CASSQMNLYYGYTF
TRBJ2-7,13,TRBV9,NA,many,TGTGCCTCCTCTGTAGGAGACTCCTACGAGCAGTACTTC,CASSVGDSYEQYF
TRBJ2-6,15,TRBV2,TRBD1,few,TGTGCCAGCACCCGGACAGGCTCTGGGGCCAACGTCCTGACTTTC,CASTRTGSGANVLTF
TRBJ1-2,15,TRBV4-3,NA,few,TGCGCCAGCAGCCAAGATCGAGGGTACCTCTATGGCTACACCTTC,CASSQDRGYLYGYTF
TRBJ2-7,16,TRBV9,NA,many,TGTGCCAGCAGCGAAGAAGGAAGCGGAGCGTCCTACGAGCAGTACTTC,CASSEEGSGASYEQYF
TRBJ1-5,15,TRBV30,NA,few,TGTGCCTGGAGTTCGGGTACGGTGGGCAATCAGCCCCAGCATTTT,CAWSSGTVGNQPQHF
TRBJ2-3,16,TRBV20-1,NA,few,TGCAGTGCACCTCCTGGGCGGGGAGGCCGCACAGATACGCAGTATTTT,CSAPPGRGGRTDTQYF
TRBJ2-1,17,TRBV4-2,NA,NA,TGTGCCAGCAGCCAAGATCTGATGGGGGGGGGCCCCAATGAGCAGTTCTTC,CASSQDLMGGGPNEQFF
TRBJ1-2,16,TRBV25-1,NA,NA,TGTGCCAGTAGTGGGTCGACCGTGACGGACTACTATGGCTACACCTTC,CASSGSTVTDYYGYTF
TRBJ2-7,15,TRBV6-1,NA,few,TGTGCCAGCCTACCTTCGGACAGCCAGGCTTACGAGCAGTACTTC,CASLPSDSQAYEQYF
TRBJ1-1,14,TRBV28,NA,NA,TGTGCCAGCAGGGAGGGCTTCATGAACACTGAAGCTTTCTTT,CASREGFMNTEAFF
TRBJ1-2,15,TRBV18,NA,NA,TGTGCCAGCTCACCCTCGACAGAGATTAACTATGGCTACACCTTC,CASSPSTEINYGYTF
TRBJ2-1,14,TRBV9,NA,few,TGTGCCAGCAGCGTAGTGGGCGGGATCAATGAGCAGTTCTTC,CASSVVGGINEQFF
TRBJ2-5,16,TRBV9,TRBD1,few,TGTGCCAGCAGCTTATCGGGACAGGCCGGGTTGTCGACCCAGTACTTC,CASSLSGQAGLSTQYF
TRBJ1-5,14,TRBV12-3/TRBV12-4,NA,few,TGTGCCAGCAGTGTCCCTCCTAATAATCAGCCCCAGCATTTT,CASSVPPNNQPQHF
TRBJ2-5,14,TRBV12-3/TRBV12-4,TRBD1,few,TGTGCCAGCAGTTTCCGGGACAGCGAAGAGACCCAGTACTTC,CASSFRDSEETQYF
TRBJ2-7,13,TRBV7-2,NA,NA,TGTGCTAGCAGCTTTGACCTCCCGTACGAGCAGTACTTC,CASSFDLPYEQYF
TRBJ2-4,14,TRBV9,NA,many,TGTGCCAGCAGTCAGAGAGGGGGCAAAAACATTCAGTACTTC,CASSQRGGKNIQYF
TRBJ2-4,10,TRBV7-3,NA,NA,TGTGCCGGCCCCTTAAACATTCAGTACTTC,CAGPLNIQYF
TRBJ2-1,13,TRBV7-9,TRBD2,NA,TGTGCCAGCAGAAAAGCGGCTAGCGGGAACCAGTTCTTC,CASRKAASGNQFF